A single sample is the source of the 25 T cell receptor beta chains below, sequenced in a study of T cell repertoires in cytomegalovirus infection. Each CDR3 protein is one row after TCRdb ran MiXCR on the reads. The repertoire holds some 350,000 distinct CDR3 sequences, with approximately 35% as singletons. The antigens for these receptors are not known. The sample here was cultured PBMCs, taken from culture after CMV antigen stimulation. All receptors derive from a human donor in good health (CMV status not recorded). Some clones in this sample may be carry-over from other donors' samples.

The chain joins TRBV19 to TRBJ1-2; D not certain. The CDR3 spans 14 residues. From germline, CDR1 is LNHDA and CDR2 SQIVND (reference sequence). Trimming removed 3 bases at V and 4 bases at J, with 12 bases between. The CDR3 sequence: CASSIWAESYGYTF. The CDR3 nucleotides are TGTGCCAGTAGTATCTGGGCGGAGAGCTATGGCTACACCTTC.

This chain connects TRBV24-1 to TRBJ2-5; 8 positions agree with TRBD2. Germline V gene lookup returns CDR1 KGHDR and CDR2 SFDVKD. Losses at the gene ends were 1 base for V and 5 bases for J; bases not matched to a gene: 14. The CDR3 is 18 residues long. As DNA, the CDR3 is TGTGCCACCAGTGATTTTGGACGGCGGGGACTAGTTGATGAGACCCAGTACTTC. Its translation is CATSDFGRRGLVDETQYF.

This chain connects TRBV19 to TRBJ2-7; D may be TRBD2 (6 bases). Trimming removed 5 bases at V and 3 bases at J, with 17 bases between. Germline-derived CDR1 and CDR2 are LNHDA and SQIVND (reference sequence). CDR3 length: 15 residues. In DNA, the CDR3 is TGTGCCAGTAGTCCAACGGACGGGGGTTTCTACGAGCAGTACTTC. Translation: CASSPTDGGFYEQYF.

The DNA of the CDR3 is TGTGCCAGCAGTTACGTCAACGAGCAGTACTTC. Translation: CASSYVNEQYF. This rearrangement joins TRBV6-2 or TRBV6-3 to TRBJ2-7; D gene ambiguous. The V end lost 2 bases, the J end lost 5 bases, and 4 bases lay between the germline ends. The germline gives CDR1 MNHEY, CDR2 SVGEGT. The CDR3 loop spans 11 amino acids.

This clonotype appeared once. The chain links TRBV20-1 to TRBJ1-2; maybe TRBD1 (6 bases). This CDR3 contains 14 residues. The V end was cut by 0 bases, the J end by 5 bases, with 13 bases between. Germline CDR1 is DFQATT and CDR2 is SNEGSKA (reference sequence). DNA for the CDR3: TGCAGTGCTAGAGACAGGGGACGGGGTTATGGCTACACCTTC. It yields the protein CSARDRGRGYGYTF.

Here the CDR3 reads CASSLIRKLGEQFF. The CDR3 region has the DNA TGTGCCAGCAGCTTAATCAGAAAGTTGGGAGAGCAGTTCTTC. The chain couples TRBV11-2 to TRBJ2-1; D call uncertain. V shed 2 bases and J shed 10 bases, with 15 bases lying between them. Germline V CDR1 and CDR2: SGHAT, FQNNGV. The CDR3 loop spans 14 amino acids.

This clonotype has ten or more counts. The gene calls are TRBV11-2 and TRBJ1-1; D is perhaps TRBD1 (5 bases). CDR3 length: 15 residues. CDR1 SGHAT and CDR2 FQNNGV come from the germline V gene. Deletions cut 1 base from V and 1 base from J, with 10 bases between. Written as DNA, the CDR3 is TGTGCCAGCAGCTTAGCCATTACAGGGAACACTGAAGCTTTCTTT. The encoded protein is CASSLAITGNTEAFF. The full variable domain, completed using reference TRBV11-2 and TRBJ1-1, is EAGVAQSPRYKIIEKRQSVAFWCNPISGHATLYWYQQILGQGPKLLIQFQNNGVVDDSQLPKDRFSAERLKGVDSTLKIQPAKLEDSAVYLCASSLAITGNTEAFFGQGTRLTVV.

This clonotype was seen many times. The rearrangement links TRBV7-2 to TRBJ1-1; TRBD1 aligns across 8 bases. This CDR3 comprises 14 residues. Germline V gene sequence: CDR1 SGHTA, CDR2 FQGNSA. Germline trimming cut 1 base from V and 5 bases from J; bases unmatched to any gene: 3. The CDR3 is CASSLDRGRTEAFF. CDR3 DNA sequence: TGTGCCAGCAGCTTAGACAGGGGGAGGACTGAAGCTTTCTTT.

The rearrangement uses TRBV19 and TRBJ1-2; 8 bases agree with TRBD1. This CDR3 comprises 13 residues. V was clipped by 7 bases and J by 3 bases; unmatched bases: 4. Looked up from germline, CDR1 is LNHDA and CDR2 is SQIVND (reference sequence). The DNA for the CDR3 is TGTGCCAGTACCCCGGACAGGGACTATGGCTACACCTTC. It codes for CASTPDRDYGYTF.

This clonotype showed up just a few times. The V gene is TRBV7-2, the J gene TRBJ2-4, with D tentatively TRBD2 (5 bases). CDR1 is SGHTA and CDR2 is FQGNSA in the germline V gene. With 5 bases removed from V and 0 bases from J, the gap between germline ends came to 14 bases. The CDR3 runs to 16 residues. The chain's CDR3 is CASSKRGPLAKNIQYF. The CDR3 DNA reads TGTGCCAGCAGCAAAAGAGGGCCCCTAGCCAAAAACATTCAGTACTTC.

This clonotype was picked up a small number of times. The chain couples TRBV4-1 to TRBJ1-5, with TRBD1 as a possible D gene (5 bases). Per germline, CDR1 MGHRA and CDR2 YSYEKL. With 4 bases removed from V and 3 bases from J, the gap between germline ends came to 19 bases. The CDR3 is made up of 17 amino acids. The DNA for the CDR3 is TGCGCCAGCAGCCCAAGCGGGGCAGCAGGTTTCAATCAGCCCCAGCATTTT. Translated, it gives CASSPSGAAGFNQPQHF.

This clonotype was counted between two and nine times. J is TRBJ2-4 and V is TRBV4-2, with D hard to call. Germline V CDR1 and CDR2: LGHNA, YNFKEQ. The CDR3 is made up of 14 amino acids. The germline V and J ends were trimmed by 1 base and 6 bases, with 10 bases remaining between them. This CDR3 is CASSQATNPNIQYF. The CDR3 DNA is TGTGCCAGCAGCCAAGCAACCAATCCAAACATTCAGTACTTC.

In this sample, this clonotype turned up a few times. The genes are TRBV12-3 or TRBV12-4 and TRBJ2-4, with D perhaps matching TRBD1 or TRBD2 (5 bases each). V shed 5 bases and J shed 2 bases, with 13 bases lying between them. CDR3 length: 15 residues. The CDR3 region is CASSARERTKNIQYF. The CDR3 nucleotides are TGTGCCAGCAGTGCCAGGGAGAGGACCAAAAACATTCAGTACTTC.

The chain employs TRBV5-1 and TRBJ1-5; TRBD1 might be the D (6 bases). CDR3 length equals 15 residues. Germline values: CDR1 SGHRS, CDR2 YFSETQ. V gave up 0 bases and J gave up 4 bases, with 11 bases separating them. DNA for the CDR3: TGCGCCAGCAGCTTGGGGGATGACAGGAATCAGCCCCAGCATTTT. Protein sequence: CASSLGDDRNQPQHF.

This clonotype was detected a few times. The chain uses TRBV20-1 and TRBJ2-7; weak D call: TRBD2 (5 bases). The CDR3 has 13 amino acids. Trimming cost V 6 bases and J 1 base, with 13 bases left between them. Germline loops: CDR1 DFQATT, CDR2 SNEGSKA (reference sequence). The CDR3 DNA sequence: TGCAGTGCCACTTTCGGGGTTTCCTACGAGCAGTACTTC. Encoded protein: CSATFGVSYEQYF.

CDR3 protein: CASSTTSGVTDTQYF. Here the CDR3 DNA reads TGTGCCAGCTCCACGACTAGCGGGGTGACAGATACGCAGTATTTT. V and J are TRBV18 and TRBJ2-3; 11 positions agree with TRBD2. The CDR3 runs to 15 residues. V trimming: 6 bases; J trimming: 3 bases; junction bases outside the gene matches: 5. In germline, CDR1 is KGHSH, CDR2 LQKENI.

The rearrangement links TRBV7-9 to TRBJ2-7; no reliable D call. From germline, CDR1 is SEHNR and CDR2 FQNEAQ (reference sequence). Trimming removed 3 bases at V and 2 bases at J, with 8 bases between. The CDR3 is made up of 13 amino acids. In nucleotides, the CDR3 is TGTGCCAGCAGCTTCGGCGGAACCTACGAGCAGTACGTC. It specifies CASSFGGTYEQYV.

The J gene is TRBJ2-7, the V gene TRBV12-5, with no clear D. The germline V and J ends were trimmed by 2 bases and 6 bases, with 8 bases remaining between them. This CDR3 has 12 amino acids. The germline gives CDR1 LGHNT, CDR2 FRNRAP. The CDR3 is CASGLLFSEQYV. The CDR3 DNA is TGTGCTAGTGGTTTGTTGTTTTCCGAGCAGTACGTC.

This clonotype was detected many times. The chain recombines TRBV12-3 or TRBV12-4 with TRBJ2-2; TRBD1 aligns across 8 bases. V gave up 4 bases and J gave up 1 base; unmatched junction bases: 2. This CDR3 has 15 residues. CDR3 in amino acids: CASSSGTGNTGELFF. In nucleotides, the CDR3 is TGTGCCAGCAGTTCCGGGACAGGGAACACCGGGGAGCTGTTTTTT.

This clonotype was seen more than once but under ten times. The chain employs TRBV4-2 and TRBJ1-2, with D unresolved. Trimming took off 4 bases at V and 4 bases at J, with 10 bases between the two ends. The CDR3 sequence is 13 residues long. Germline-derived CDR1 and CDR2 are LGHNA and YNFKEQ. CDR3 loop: CASSLEEPYGYTF. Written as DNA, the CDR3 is TGTGCCAGCAGCCTCGAAGAACCCTATGGCTACACCTTC.

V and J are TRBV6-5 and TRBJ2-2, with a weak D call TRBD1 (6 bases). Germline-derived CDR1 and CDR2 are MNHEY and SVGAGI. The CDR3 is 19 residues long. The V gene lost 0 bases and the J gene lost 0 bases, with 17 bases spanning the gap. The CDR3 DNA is TGTGCCAGCAGTTACTCGAAGGGGTTGGGACAACCGAACACCGGGGAGCTGTTTTTT. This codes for CASSYSKGLGQPNTGELFF.

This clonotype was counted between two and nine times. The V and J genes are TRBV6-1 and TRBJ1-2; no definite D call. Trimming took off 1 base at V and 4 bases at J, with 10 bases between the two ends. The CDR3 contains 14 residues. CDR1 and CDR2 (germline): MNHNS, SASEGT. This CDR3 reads CASSEVGATYGYTF. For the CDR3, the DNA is TGTGCCAGCAGTGAAGTCGGCGCGACCTATGGCTACACCTTC.

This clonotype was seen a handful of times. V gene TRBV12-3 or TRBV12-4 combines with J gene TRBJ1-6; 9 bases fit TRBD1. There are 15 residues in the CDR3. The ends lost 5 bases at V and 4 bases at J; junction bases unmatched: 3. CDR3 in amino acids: CASSIDRGYNSPLHF. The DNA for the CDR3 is TGTGCCAGCAGTATAGACAGGGGGTATAATTCACCCCTCCACTTT.

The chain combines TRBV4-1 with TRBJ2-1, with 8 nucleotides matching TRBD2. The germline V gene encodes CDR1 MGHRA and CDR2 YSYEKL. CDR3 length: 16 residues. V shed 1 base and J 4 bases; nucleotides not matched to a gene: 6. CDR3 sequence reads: CASSQGTGGRYNEQFF. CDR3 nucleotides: TGCGCCAGCAGCCAAGGGACGGGAGGGAGGTACAATGAGCAGTTCTTC.

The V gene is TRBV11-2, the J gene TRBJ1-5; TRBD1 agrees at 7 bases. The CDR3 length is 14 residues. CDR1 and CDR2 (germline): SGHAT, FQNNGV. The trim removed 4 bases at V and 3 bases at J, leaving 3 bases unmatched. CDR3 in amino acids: CASSSGQPNQPQHF. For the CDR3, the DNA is TGTGCCAGCAGCTCGGGACAGCCCAATCAGCCCCAGCATTTT. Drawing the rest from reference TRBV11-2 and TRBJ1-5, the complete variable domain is EAGVAQSPRYKIIEKRQSVAFWCNPISGHATLYWYQQILGQGPKLLIQFQNNGVVDDSQLPKDRFSAERLKGVDSTLKIQPAKLEDSAVYLCASSSGQPNQPQHFGDGTRLSIL.